The T cell receptor (beta chain) under discussion was sequenced for a study of cytomegalovirus exposure and HLA in healthy donors. The CDR3 extends over 17 amino acids. Germline CDR1 and CDR2: LGHNA and YNFKEQ. With 5 bases clipped from V and 0 bases from J, the junction kept 6 bases outside the gene matches. The table came from immunoSEQ multiplex PCR; TCRdb's copy has only in-frame clones and leaves some out. The sample lists some 140,000 clones, 84% occurring once. The sample comprised PBMCs. The chain recombines TRBV4-2 with TRBJ2-1, with 11 bases lining up with TRBD2. The sequence derives from a young woman in good health and CMV-seronegative. The CDR3 bases are TGTGCCAGCAGCATTAGCGGGGGGGCCCGCTCCTACAATGAGCAGTTCTTC. It is translated as CASSISGGARSYNEQFF.